This is a list of T cell receptor beta chains from one sample in a study of vaccination effects on CD4 cells after COVID-19. Their antigens are not known. TCRdb's table, derived via immunoSEQ multiplex PCR, lists solely in-frame clones and lacks some. The sample contains some 15,000 clones, about 80% of which appear only once. The sequencing used CD4+ T cells from PBMCs cultured with HCoV-NL63 spike peptides, collected after COVID-19 vaccination. These receptors were taken from a human donor who received a COVID-19 vaccine. Both conserved end residues are part of each CDR3. A D gene is named only where the DNA matches it firmly. Size is omitted from some rows. Given values are once, few, many or a class for expanded clones.

d_gene: -
v_gene: TRBV28
abundance: -
j_gene: TRBJ1-1
CDR3aa: CASSLLWGKRERGNTEAFF
CDR3nt: TGTGCCAGCAGTTTATTGTGGGGTAAGAGGGAGAGGGGGAACACTGAAGCTTTCTTT

d_gene: -
v_gene: TRBV6-4
abundance: few
j_gene: TRBJ1-5
CDR3aa: CASSETIYAPQHF
CDR3nt: TGTGCCAGCAGTGAAACGATTTACGCGCCCCAGCATTTT

d_gene: -
v_gene: TRBV10-3
abundance: once
j_gene: TRBJ2-1
CDR3aa: CAIRDSRGSSYNEQFF
CDR3nt: TGTGCCATCAGGGACTCCCGGGGGAGCTCCTACAATGAGCAGTTCTTC

d_gene: -
v_gene: TRBV27
abundance: -
j_gene: TRBJ2-5
CDR3aa: CASSLFGGLGETQYF
CDR3nt: TGTGCCAGCAGTTTATTCGGGGGGCTAGGCGAGACCCAGTACTTC

d_gene: -
v_gene: TRBV15
abundance: -
j_gene: TRBJ1-1
CDR3aa: CATSREGGTEAFF
CDR3nt: TGTGCCACCAGCAGAGAAGGGGGGACTGAAGCTTTCTTT

d_gene: TRBD2
v_gene: TRBV3-1/TRBV3-2
abundance: few
j_gene: TRBJ2-5
CDR3aa: CASSQSGRRARKTQYF
CDR3nt: TGTGCCAGCAGCCAGAGCGGGAGGAGGGCGCGGAAGACCCAGTACTTC

d_gene: TRBD1
v_gene: TRBV20-1
abundance: -
j_gene: TRBJ1-2
CDR3aa: CSAQGQAGYTF
CDR3nt: TGCAGTGCTCAGGGACAGGCCGGCTACACCTTC

d_gene: TRBD1
v_gene: TRBV30
abundance: -
j_gene: TRBJ1-6
CDR3aa: CAWSRGQGTPPLHF
CDR3nt: TGTGCCTGGAGTAGGGGACAGGGGACTCCACCCCTCCACTTT

d_gene: TRBD2
v_gene: TRBV2
abundance: -
j_gene: TRBJ2-1
CDR3aa: CASSSGRALDEQFF
CDR3nt: TGTGCCAGTAGTAGCGGGAGGGCCCTCGATGAGCAGTTCTTC

d_gene: TRBD2
v_gene: TRBV5-1
abundance: -
j_gene: TRBJ2-5
CDR3aa: CASSPRGASGSWETQYF
CDR3nt: TGCGCCAGCAGCCCAAGAGGAGCTAGCGGGAGTTGGGAGACCCAGTACTTC

d_gene: -
v_gene: TRBV20-1
abundance: few
j_gene: TRBJ2-4
CDR3aa: CSASERDGGNIQYF
CDR3nt: TGCAGTGCTAGTGAGAGGGACGGGGGAAACATTCAGTACTTC

d_gene: TRBD2
v_gene: TRBV12-3/TRBV12-4
abundance: -
j_gene: TRBJ2-5
CDR3aa: CASTLGAGAQYF
CDR3nt: TGTGCCAGCACCTTGGGCGCGGGGGCCCAGTACTTC

d_gene: -
v_gene: TRBV28
abundance: -
j_gene: TRBJ1-2
CDR3aa: CASSPAGNYGYTF
CDR3nt: TGTGCCAGCAGCCCCGCTGGAAACTATGGCTACACCTTC

d_gene: TRBD1
v_gene: TRBV28
abundance: medium-sized
j_gene: TRBJ1-2
CDR3aa: CASKQSGTGRLGGYTF
CDR3nt: TGTGCCAGCAAACAATCCGGGACAGGGCGTCTAGGCGGCTACACCTTC

d_gene: -
v_gene: TRBV11-3
abundance: -
j_gene: TRBJ2-3
CDR3aa: CASSLDLTGKMARGPSTDTQYF
CDR3nt: TGTGCCAGCAGCTTAGACCTAACGGGGAAAATGGCGAGGGGACCTAGCACAGATACGCAGTATTTT

d_gene: TRBD1
v_gene: TRBV7-8
abundance: -
j_gene: TRBJ1-5
CDR3aa: CASSLTTGHSNQPQHF
CDR3nt: TGTGCCAGCAGCTTAACGACAGGGCACAGCAATCAGCCCCAGCATTTT

d_gene: -
v_gene: TRBV6-5
abundance: -
j_gene: TRBJ2-2
CDR3aa: CASRVTGELFF
CDR3nt: TGTGCCAGCCGGGTTACCGGGGAGCTGTTTTTT

d_gene: TRBD1
v_gene: TRBV28
abundance: -
j_gene: TRBJ2-1
CDR3aa: CASSFPGGLYNEQFF
CDR3nt: TGTGCCAGCAGTTTCCCAGGGGGCTTGTACAATGAGCAGTTCTTC

d_gene: -
v_gene: TRBV5-6
abundance: -
j_gene: TRBJ1-1
CDR3aa: CASSLDSSMNTEAFF
CDR3nt: TGTGCCAGCAGCTTAGACAGCTCAATGAACACTGAAGCTTTCTTT

d_gene: -
v_gene: TRBV2
abundance: -
j_gene: TRBJ2-5
CDR3aa: CASSRGTRSETQYF
CDR3nt: TGTGCCAGCAGTCGGGGCACACGGTCGGAGACCCAGTACTTC

d_gene: TRBD1
v_gene: TRBV13
abundance: -
j_gene: TRBJ1-2
CDR3aa: CASSSPRDRDIGGYTF
CDR3nt: TGTGCCAGCAGCTCTCCCCGGGACAGGGATATCGGTGGCTACACCTTC

d_gene: TRBD2
v_gene: TRBV5-1
abundance: -
j_gene: TRBJ2-1
CDR3aa: CASSLTLTTAGEDEQFF
CDR3nt: TGCGCCAGCAGCTTAACCCTGACTACGGCGGGAGAGGATGAGCAGTTCTTC

d_gene: TRBD1
v_gene: TRBV11-2
abundance: -
j_gene: TRBJ2-2
CDR3aa: CASSLDMGTGDTGELFF
CDR3nt: TGTGCCAGCAGCTTAGATATGGGGACAGGGGATACCGGGGAGCTGTTTTTT

d_gene: TRBD1
v_gene: TRBV11-2
abundance: -
j_gene: TRBJ2-1
CDR3aa: CASSLIRGPSNEQFF
CDR3nt: TGTGCCAGCAGCTTAATTAGGGGGCCTAGTAATGAGCAGTTCTTC

d_gene: -
v_gene: TRBV20-1
abundance: -
j_gene: TRBJ2-1
CDR3aa: CSARDPGDQFF
CDR3nt: TGCAGTGCTAGAGATCCAGGGGATCAGTTCTTC

d_gene: -
v_gene: TRBV7-9
abundance: -
j_gene: TRBJ1-6
CDR3aa: CASSITTPGGVDSPLHF
CDR3nt: TGTGCCAGCAGCATAACTACCCCTGGGGGAGTCGATTCACCCCTCCACTTT

d_gene: TRBD2
v_gene: TRBV24-1
abundance: -
j_gene: TRBJ2-3
CDR3aa: CATSDGGRGGAGGITDTQYF
CDR3nt: TGTGCCACCAGTGATGGTGGGCGGGGAGGAGCGGGGGGGATTACAGATACGCAGTATTTT

d_gene: TRBD2
v_gene: TRBV6-2/TRBV6-3
abundance: -
j_gene: TRBJ2-7
CDR3aa: CASSLGGSGMVQYF
CDR3nt: TGTGCCAGCAGCTTGGGGGGGAGTGGAATGGTGCAGTACTTC

d_gene: -
v_gene: TRBV3-1/TRBV3-2
abundance: -
j_gene: TRBJ2-7
CDR3aa: CASSQDVPTYEQYF
CDR3nt: TGTGCCAGCAGCCAGGATGTGCCAACCTACGAGCAGTACTTC

d_gene: -
v_gene: TRBV18
abundance: -
j_gene: TRBJ1-5
CDR3aa: CASSPGSEGQPQHF
CDR3nt: TGTGCCAGCTCACCAGGGAGCGAGGGACAGCCCCAGCATTTT

d_gene: TRBD2
v_gene: TRBV19
abundance: -
j_gene: TRBJ2-1
CDR3aa: CASTHPGLAGGVNVGEQFF
CDR3nt: TGTGCCAGCACACATCCGGGACTAGCGGGAGGGGTTAATGTGGGTGAGCAGTTCTTC

d_gene: -
v_gene: TRBV7-9
abundance: -
j_gene: TRBJ1-1
CDR3aa: CASSLAGSGSGEAFF
CDR3nt: TGTGCCAGCAGCTTAGCTGGTTCCGGTTCCGGGGAAGCTTTCTTT

d_gene: -
v_gene: TRBV6-5
abundance: -
j_gene: TRBJ2-1
CDR3aa: CASTPSGSYEQFF
CDR3nt: TGTGCCAGCACCCCGTCGGGAAGTTATGAGCAGTTCTTC

d_gene: -
v_gene: TRBV6-1
abundance: -
j_gene: TRBJ2-2
CDR3aa: CASSEMGGGTGELFF
CDR3nt: TGTGCCAGCAGTGAAATGGGGGGAGGTACCGGGGAGCTGTTTTTT

d_gene: -
v_gene: TRBV18
abundance: -
j_gene: TRBJ1-1
CDR3aa: CASSPALSRDREAFF
CDR3nt: TGTGCCAGCTCACCCGCTCTGTCCCGAGACAGGGAAGCTTTCTTT

d_gene: TRBD1
v_gene: TRBV19
abundance: few
j_gene: TRBJ1-2
CDR3aa: CASREGAYGYTF
CDR3nt: TGTGCCAGTAGAGAGGGGGCCTATGGCTACACCTTC

d_gene: -
v_gene: TRBV6-1
abundance: -
j_gene: TRBJ1-1
CDR3aa: CASSEVGTEAFF
CDR3nt: TGTGCCAGCAGTGAGGTGGGGACTGAAGCTTTCTTT

d_gene: -
v_gene: TRBV3-1/TRBV3-2
abundance: few
j_gene: TRBJ1-5
CDR3aa: CASSQGGENQPQHF
CDR3nt: TGTGCCAGCAGCCAAGGTGGGGAAAATCAGCCCCAGCATTTT

d_gene: TRBD1
v_gene: TRBV2
abundance: -
j_gene: TRBJ2-7
CDR3aa: CASSGHRGSYEQYF
CDR3nt: TGTGCCAGCAGTGGCCACAGGGGCTCCTACGAGCAGTACTTC

d_gene: -
v_gene: TRBV2
abundance: few
j_gene: TRBJ1-1
CDR3aa: CASTREGTEAFF
CDR3nt: TGTGCCAGCACGCGGGAGGGCACTGAAGCTTTCTTT